This is a list of T cell receptor beta chains from one sample in a study of T-cell reconstitution after alpha-beta-depleted transplantation in children. TCRdb reanalysed the PCR reads using MiXCR and keeps one entry per CDR3 protein. This sample has a few hundred thousand distinct CDR3 sequences, with approximately 12% found just once. The input for sequencing was PBMCs, mostly from graft donor cells, taken 360 days after TCRalphabeta/CD19-depleted stem cell transplant. The receptors stem from a male patient younger than 18 who had a stem cell transplant for acute myeloid leukemia, so the T cells may come from the graft donor. The CDR3 runs from the conserved cysteine through the conserved F or W. The D gene is left open where the match is weak. For some rows the clone size is stated as once, few or many, or as a class when expanded; others skip it.

V gene: TRBV19
D gene: .
clone size: few
J gene: TRBJ2-6
CDR3 DNA: TGTGCCAGTAGTAAAGGACGCCACCTCTCTGGGGCCAACGTCCTGACTTTC
CDR3 protein: CASSKGRHLSGANVLTF

V gene: TRBV2
D gene: .
clone size: .
J gene: TRBJ1-2
CDR3 DNA: TGTGCCAGCACCATAGGGGGGGACTATGGCTACACCTTC
CDR3 protein: CASTIGGDYGYTF

V gene: TRBV29-1
D gene: .
clone size: .
J gene: TRBJ2-1
CDR3 DNA: TGCAGCGTTGAGGGCCGCGGGAGAGGGGGGGAAGGGGTCTACAATGAGCAGTTCTTC
CDR3 protein: CSVEGRGRGGEGVYNEQFF

V gene: TRBV20-1
D gene: .
clone size: .
J gene: TRBJ2-3
CDR3 DNA: TGCAGTGCTTCCTTAGTGAGCGCAGATACGCAGTATTTT
CDR3 protein: CSASLVSADTQYF

V gene: TRBV6-2/TRBV6-3
D gene: .
clone size: few
J gene: TRBJ2-7
CDR3 DNA: TGTGCCAGCAGTTTCCTCCCGAACTACGAGCAGTACTTC
CDR3 protein: CASSFLPNYEQYF

V gene: TRBV20-1
D gene: TRBD2
clone size: few
J gene: TRBJ2-7
CDR3 DNA: TGCAGTGCTAACCCGGGACTAGCGGGAGCCTACGAGCAGTACTTC
CDR3 protein: CSANPGLAGAYEQYF

V gene: TRBV28
D gene: .
clone size: many
J gene: TRBJ2-1
CDR3 DNA: TGTGCCAGCAGTACTGAGGGACAAGGTCTCCATGAGCAGTTCTTC
CDR3 protein: CASSTEGQGLHEQFF

V gene: TRBV6-1
D gene: TRBD2
clone size: few
J gene: TRBJ2-7
CDR3 DNA: TGTGCCAGCAGGCAACTCGGGACTAGCGGTTCCTACGAGCAGTACTTC
CDR3 protein: CASRQLGTSGSYEQYF

V gene: TRBV3-1
D gene: .
clone size: .
J gene: TRBJ2-2
CDR3 DNA: TGTGCCAGCAGCCAAAGGGAAGGACTTAACACCGGGGAGCTGTTTTTT
CDR3 protein: CASSQREGLNTGELFF

V gene: TRBV28
D gene: TRBD2
clone size: few
J gene: TRBJ2-7
CDR3 DNA: TGTGCCAGCAGTTCGCACCGCGGGGGGGGTACTAGCGGTTACTACGAGCAGTACTTC
CDR3 protein: CASSSHRGGGTSGYYEQYF

V gene: TRBV20-1
D gene: TRBD1
clone size: few
J gene: TRBJ1-3
CDR3 DNA: TGCAGTGCTAGGAGGGACAGGGCCTCTGGAAACACCATATATTTT
CDR3 protein: CSARRDRASGNTIYF

V gene: TRBV5-1
D gene: .
clone size: .
J gene: TRBJ1-1
CDR3 DNA: TGCGCCAGCAGCTTGGACGGGCCCACGGACACTGAAGCTTTCTTT
CDR3 protein: CASSLDGPTDTEAFF

V gene: TRBV7-2
D gene: .
clone size: .
J gene: TRBJ2-7
CDR3 DNA: TGTGCCAGTGGGGTAGTATCCTCCTCCTACGAGCAGTACTTC
CDR3 protein: CASGVVSSSYEQYF

V gene: TRBV6-4
D gene: .
clone size: few
J gene: TRBJ2-1
CDR3 DNA: TGTGCCAGCAGTGACCCGGCAGGGCCGCATGGTGAGCAGTTCTTC
CDR3 protein: CASSDPAGPHGEQFF

V gene: TRBV5-6
D gene: TRBD2
clone size: many
J gene: TRBJ2-5
CDR3 DNA: TGTGCCAGCAGCTTTGGGCTAGCGGGAGAGTGGGGCAAAGAGACCCAGTACTTC
CDR3 protein: CASSFGLAGEWGKETQYF

V gene: TRBV12-3/TRBV12-4
D gene: .
clone size: .
J gene: TRBJ2-7
CDR3 DNA: TGTGCCAGCAGTTTATTGGGGGGCCGGGCCTACGAGCAGTACTTC
CDR3 protein: CASSLLGGRAYEQYF

V gene: TRBV5-1
D gene: .
clone size: many
J gene: TRBJ2-7
CDR3 DNA: TGTGCCAGCAGCTTCAGAGGCCCCTACGAGCAGTACTTC
CDR3 protein: CASSFRGPYEQYF

V gene: TRBV7-2
D gene: TRBD2
clone size: .
J gene: TRBJ2-3
CDR3 DNA: TGTGCCAGCAGCTTTTTAGCGGGAGAGGGTACGCAGTATTTT
CDR3 protein: CASSFLAGEGTQYF

V gene: TRBV5-1
D gene: .
clone size: few
J gene: TRBJ2-7
CDR3 DNA: TGCGCCAGCAGCTTGAATAGACAGCCCTTCCGGGACTTCTCCTACGAGCAGTACTTC
CDR3 protein: CASSLNRQPFRDFSYEQYF

V gene: TRBV28
D gene: .
clone size: .
J gene: TRBJ2-2
CDR3 DNA: TGTGCCAGCACCCTAAAGGGGGGGGAGCTGTTTTTT
CDR3 protein: CASTLKGGELFF

V gene: TRBV11-2
D gene: .
clone size: .
J gene: TRBJ1-1
CDR3 DNA: TGTGCCAGCAGCTGGCCTATTCGGCAGGCCGACACTGAAGCTTTCTTT
CDR3 protein: CASSWPIRQADTEAFF

V gene: TRBV11-2
D gene: .
clone size: once
J gene: TRBJ2-3
CDR3 DNA: TGTGCCAGCAGCTTAGTTGGAGGGATAGCCTTTCCCACAGATACGCAGTATTTT
CDR3 protein: CASSLVGGIAFPTDTQYF

V gene: TRBV5-1
D gene: .
clone size: .
J gene: TRBJ2-5
CDR3 DNA: TGCGCCAGCAGCTCAGGGGGGCTGGGTGCACAGGAGACCCAGTACTTC
CDR3 protein: CASSSGGLGAQETQYF

V gene: TRBV27
D gene: TRBD2
clone size: many
J gene: TRBJ2-1
CDR3 DNA: TGTGCCAGCAGCAGTGGACTAGCGGGAACTTGGTCCTACAATGAGCAGTTCTTC
CDR3 protein: CASSSGLAGTWSYNEQFF